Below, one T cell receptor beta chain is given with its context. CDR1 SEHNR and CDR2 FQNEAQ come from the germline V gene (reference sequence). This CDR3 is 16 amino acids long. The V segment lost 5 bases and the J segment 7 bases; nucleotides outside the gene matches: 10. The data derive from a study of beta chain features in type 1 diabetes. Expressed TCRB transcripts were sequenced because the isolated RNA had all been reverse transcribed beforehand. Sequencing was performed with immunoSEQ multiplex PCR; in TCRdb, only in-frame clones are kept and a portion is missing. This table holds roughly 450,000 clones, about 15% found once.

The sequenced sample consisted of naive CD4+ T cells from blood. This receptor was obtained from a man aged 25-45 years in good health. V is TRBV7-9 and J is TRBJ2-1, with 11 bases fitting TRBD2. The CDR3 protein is CASSDTTSGSGNEQFF. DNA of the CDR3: TGTGCCAGCAGCGACACCACTAGCGGGAGTGGGAATGAGCAGTTCTTC.